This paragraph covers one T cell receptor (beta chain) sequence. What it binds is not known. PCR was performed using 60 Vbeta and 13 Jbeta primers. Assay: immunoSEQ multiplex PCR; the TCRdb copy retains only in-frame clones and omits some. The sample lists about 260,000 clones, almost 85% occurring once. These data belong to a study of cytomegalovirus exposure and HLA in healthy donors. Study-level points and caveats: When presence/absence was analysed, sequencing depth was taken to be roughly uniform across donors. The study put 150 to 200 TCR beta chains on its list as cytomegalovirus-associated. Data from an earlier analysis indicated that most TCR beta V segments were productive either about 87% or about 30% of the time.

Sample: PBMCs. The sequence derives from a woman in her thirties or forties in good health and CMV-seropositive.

This CDR3 is CASSQDAGTSGSFHEQFF. In DNA, the CDR3 is TGCGCCAGCAGCCAAGATGCCGGGACTAGCGGGAGTTTCCATGAGCAGTTCTTC. V gene TRBV4-3 combines with J gene TRBJ2-1; 14 bases match TRBD2. This CDR3 comprises 18 residues. Trimming cost V 0 bases and J 8 bases; bases outside gene matches: 9. CDR1 LGHNA and CDR2 YSLEER come from the germline V gene.